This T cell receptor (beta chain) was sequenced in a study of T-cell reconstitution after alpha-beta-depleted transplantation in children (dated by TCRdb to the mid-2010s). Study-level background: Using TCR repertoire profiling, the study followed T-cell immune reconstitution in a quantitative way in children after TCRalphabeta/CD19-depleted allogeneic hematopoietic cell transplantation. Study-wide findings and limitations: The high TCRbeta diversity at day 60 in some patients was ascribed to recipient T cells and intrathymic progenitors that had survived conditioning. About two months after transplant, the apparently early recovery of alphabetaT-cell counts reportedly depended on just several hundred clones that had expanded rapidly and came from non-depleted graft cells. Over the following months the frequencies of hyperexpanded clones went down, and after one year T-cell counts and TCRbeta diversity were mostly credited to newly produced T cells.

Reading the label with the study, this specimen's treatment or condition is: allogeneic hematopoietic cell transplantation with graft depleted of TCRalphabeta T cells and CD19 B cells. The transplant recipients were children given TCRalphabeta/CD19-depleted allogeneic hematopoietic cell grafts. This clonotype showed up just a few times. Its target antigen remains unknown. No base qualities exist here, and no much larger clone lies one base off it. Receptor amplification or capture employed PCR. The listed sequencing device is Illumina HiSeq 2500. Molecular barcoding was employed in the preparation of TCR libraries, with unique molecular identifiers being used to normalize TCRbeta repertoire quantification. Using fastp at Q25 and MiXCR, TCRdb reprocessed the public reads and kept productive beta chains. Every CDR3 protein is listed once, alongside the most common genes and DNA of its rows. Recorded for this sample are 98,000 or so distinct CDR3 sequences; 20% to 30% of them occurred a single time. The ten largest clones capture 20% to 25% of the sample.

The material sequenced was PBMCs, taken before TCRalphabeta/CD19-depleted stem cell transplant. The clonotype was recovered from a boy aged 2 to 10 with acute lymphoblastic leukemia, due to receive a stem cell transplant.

The CDR3 loop reads CASSRTSGGGYEQYF. The nucleotides read TGTGCCAGCAGTCGGACTAGCGGAGGGGGCTACGAGCAGTACTTC. This receptor chain uses TRBV27 and TRBJ2-7, with 10 bases aligning to TRBD2. Including the terminal cysteine and phenylalanine, the CDR3 comprises 15 residues. Only the CDR3 portion is preserved as DNA: 45 bases, with reading frame beginning at the first base. CDR1 and CDR2, looked up from the germline V gene (reference sequence), are MNHEY and SMNVEV. Ends trimmed: V by 5 bases, J by 3 bases; bases unmatched to a gene: 7.